The 20 T cell receptor beta chains presented below share a single source sample, sequenced in a study of T cell clonality in common variable immunodeficiency. Measured with immunoSEQ multiplex PCR; TCRdb has only the in-frame clones, and not every one. This repertoire holds approximately 30,000 clones, and none appear only once. Sequencing input: peripheral blood mononuclear cells. These TCRs come from a person aged 18 to 70 in good health.

This clone showed up just a few times. The sequenced CDR3 bases are TGTGCCAGCAGTTCTAGCGGGAGATATGGAGATACG. This codes for CASSSSGRYGDT. The whole CDR3 sequence is CASSSSGRYGDTQYF. The chain recombines TRBV2 with TRBJ2-3; 10 bases line up with TRBD2. The read ends 3 residues shy of where the CDR3 ends; the end is completed using the germline J gene. V shed 5 bases and J 5 bases; nucleotides not matched to a gene: 7. CDR1 and CDR2 (germline): SNHLY, FYNNEI. CDR3 length: 15 residues.

This clone was seen many times. The read ends 3 residues early relative to the CDR3; the germline J gene fills the gap. The chain has TRBV11-3 and TRBJ1-2, with TRBD1 as a possible D gene (6 bases). Germline V gives CDR1 SGHNT, CDR2 YENEEA. V was cut by 4 bases and J by 4 bases, with 7 bases left in between. The CDR3 extends over 12 amino acids. Partial CDR3 DNA: TGTGCCAGCAGCTCGGACAGCTATGGC. Protein: CASSSDSYG. The CDR3 reads in full as CASSSDSYGYTF.

In the case of this clone: The read ends 3 residues shy of where the CDR3 ends; the end is completed using the germline J gene. The rearrangement uses TRBV2 and TRBJ2-3; 13 bases are shared with TRBD2. The CDR3 is 15 amino acids. CDR1 is SNHLY, CDR2 FYNNEI, per germline. Trimming cost V 8 bases and J 4 bases; bases outside gene matches: 6. CDR3 in amino acids: CASRSGLAGADTQYF. Incomplete CDR3 DNA: TGTGCCAGCCGTTCTGGACTAGCGGGAGCAGATACG.

This clone has a handful of counts. The CDR3 reads CASSPNPRSGANVLFF. CDR3 DNA (partial): TGTGCCAGCTCACCAAACCCACGCTCTGGGGCCAACGTA. V usage is TRBV18 and J usage is TRBJ1-4; tentatively, D is TRBD1 (5 bases). The CDR3 end falls 3 residues outside the read, so it is completed with the germline J gene. CDR1 and CDR2 (germline): KGHSH, LQKENI. The CDR3 extends over 16 amino acids.

This clone was detected many times. The CDR3 is cut off 3 residues early in the read; its end comes from the germline J gene. V and J are TRBV11-2 and TRBJ2-5; unclear D gene. CDR3 length equals 12 residues. Germline CDR1 SGHAT, CDR2 FQNNGV. This CDR3 is CASSLDSITQYF. The CDR3 DNA, read in part, is TGTGCCAGCAGCTTAGACTCTATAACC.

In its sample, this clone was seen many times. The read is 3 residues too short to cover the CDR3 end, so that end is filled in from the germline J gene. The V gene is TRBV20-1, the J gene TRBJ2-3, with D unclear. Per the germline V gene, CDR1 is DFQATT and CDR2 is SNEGSKA (reference sequence). Trimming stripped 0 bases from V and 3 bases from J, with 4 bases between. The CDR3 runs to 12 residues. The CDR3 bases that were read are TGCAGTGCTAGAGAAGGGACAGATACG. Residues: CSAREGTDT. The full CDR3 reads CSAREGTDTQYF.

This clone was observed many times. The CDR3 end lies 3 residues beyond the end of the read and is filled in from the germline J gene. This sequence joins TRBV4-1 and TRBJ1-4; no firm D call. CDR1 and CDR2 from the germline V gene are MGHRA and YSYEKL. The length of the CDR3 is 15 residues. The ends were cut back, 0 bases at V and 4 bases at J, with 9 bases in the middle. The CDR3 spells CASSQDQQYNEKLFF. Partial CDR3 DNA: TGCGCCAGCAGCCAAGATCAACAGTATAATGAAAAA.

This clone was recorded many times. The DNA ends 3 residues before the CDR3 does, and the rest of the CDR3 is filled in from the germline J gene. The chain combines TRBV20-1 with TRBJ2-7; unclear D gene. Trimming left V 0 bases short and J 4 bases short, with 10 bases between. Looked up from germline, CDR1 is DFQATT and CDR2 is SNEGSKA (reference sequence). CDR3 length equals 13 residues. The covered CDR3 bases are TGCAGTGCTAGAGACCAGAGTCTTTACGAG. Translated, it gives CSARDQSLYE. The CDR3 in its entirety is CSARDQSLYEQYF.

In this sample, this clone turned up many times. The read ends 3 residues before the CDR3 terminus; that terminus is restored from the germline J gene. The chain recombines TRBV12-3 or TRBV12-4 with TRBJ2-1; 7 positions agree with TRBD2. CDR3 length: 15 residues. After removal of 2 bases from V and 3 bases from J, the junction contained 4 bases not matched to a gene. This chain's CDR3 is CASSLRSGNYNEQFF. CDR3 DNA, as far as it was read: TGTGCCAGCAGTTTAAGAAGCGGGAACTACAATGAG.

This clone has a handful of counts. The read terminates 3 residues ahead of where the CDR3 ends, so the germline J gene completes it. The chain employs TRBV7-6 and TRBJ2-7, with 10 positions matching TRBD2. Per the germline V gene, CDR1 is SGHVS and CDR2 is FNYEAQ. V was pared by 4 bases and J by 0 bases, with 3 bases of the junction left unmatched. This CDR3 region has 15 residues. The DNA read from the CDR3 is TGTGCCAGCAGCTCGCGGACTAGCGGCTCCTACGAG. Translating it yields CASSSRTSGSYE. Given in full, the CDR3 is CASSSRTSGSYEQYF.

This clone was detected many times. The DNA ends 3 residues before the CDR3 does, and the rest of the CDR3 is filled in from the germline J gene. The V gene is TRBV29-1, the J gene TRBJ2-1; D call uncertain. The CDR3 sequence is 10 residues long. Germline-derived CDR1 and CDR2 are SQVTM and ANQGSEA. V lost 7 bases and J 6 bases, leaving 7 bases between the germline ends. The CDR3 here is CSGRLNEQFF. CDR3 DNA, as far as it was read: TGCAGCGGACGACTCAATGAG.

In its sample, this clone was seen many times. Read coverage stops 3 residues before the CDR3 terminus; the germline J gene supplies the remainder. The chain uses TRBV19 and TRBJ2-5; tentative D call: TRBD2 (5 bases). Trimming shortened V by 0 bases and J by 7 bases, and 9 bases separated the two germline ends. Germline V gene data show CDR1 as LNHDA and CDR2 as SQIVND (reference sequence). CDR3 length: 13 residues. The sequenced part of the CDR3 DNA is TGTGCCAGTAGTATAGATCGGGGAAGGACC. Amino acid sequence: CASSIDRGRT. Given in full, the CDR3 is CASSIDRGRTQYF.

In this sample, this clone turned up many times. CDR3 in amino acids: CASSQGLAGVFGELFF. The part of the CDR3 DNA that was read is TGCGCCAGCAGCCAGGGACTAGCGGGAGTATTCGGGGAG. The chain combines TRBV5-1 with TRBJ2-2; 14 bases line up with TRBD2. The CDR3 is cut off 3 residues early in the read; its end comes from the germline J gene. The CDR3 length is 16 residues. V dropped 4 bases and J dropped 7; count of bases not matched to a gene: 6. CDR1 is SGHRS and CDR2 is YFSETQ in the germline V gene.

This clone appeared many times. The read falls 3 residues short of the CDR3 end, and the missing part is taken from the germline J gene. V usage is TRBV12-3 or TRBV12-4 and J usage is TRBJ2-2; D is uncertain. The CDR3 has 11 amino acids. V lost 6 bases and J lost 5, with 4 bases in between. The part of the CDR3 DNA that was read is TGTGCCAGCAGAAGGACCGGGGAG. Amino acids: CASRRTGE. The CDR3 in full is CASRRTGELFF.

This clone has just a few counts. The read finishes 3 residues shy of the CDR3 end, and the germline J gene is used to complete it. The chain recombines TRBV7-2 with TRBJ2-1; 14 bases are a match to TRBD2. Germline V gene data show CDR1 as SGHTA and CDR2 as FQGNSA. Trimming cost V 5 bases and J 8 bases; bases outside gene matches: 2. The CDR3 extends over 14 amino acids. The CDR3 sequence is CASSATSGRDEQFF. CDR3 DNA, as far as it was read: TGTGCCAGCAGCGCGACTAGCGGGAGGGATGAG.

In its sample, this clone was seen a few times. The observed sequence ends 3 residues before the CDR3 terminus, with the missing tail filled in from the germline J gene. V gene TRBV7-3 combines with J gene TRBJ1-4, with D possibly TRBD1 on 5 matching bases. Germline V gene sequence: CDR1 SGHTA, CDR2 FQGTGA. The CDR3 contains 15 residues. The sequenced CDR3 bases are TGTGCCAGCAGCTCGGACGGATCTGGGGCCAACGTA. Its translation: CASSSDGSGANV. The entire CDR3 protein is CASSSDGSGANVLFF.

This clone came up many times. The observed sequence ends 3 residues before the CDR3 terminus, with the missing tail filled in from the germline J gene. This rearrangement joins TRBV19 to TRBJ2-7; perhaps TRBD2 as D (5 bases). The CDR3 totals 12 residues. Trimming pared 6 bases from V and 4 bases from J, leaving 10 bases between. Germline loops: CDR1 LNHDA, CDR2 SQIVND (reference sequence). The CDR3 is CASSSGPYEQYF. The sequenced CDR3 bases are TGTGCCAGTAGCAGCGGCCCTTACGAG.

The table lists this clone with a few counts. Read sequence stops 3 residues before the CDR3 end, and the germline J gene provides the missing end. The chain combines TRBV11-3 with TRBJ2-7; TRBD2 is a possible D gene (5 bases). CDR1 SGHNT and CDR2 YENEEA come from the germline V gene. The CDR3 runs to 13 residues. Trimming cost V 8 bases and J 4 bases, with 15 bases left between them. The CDR3 protein is CASGNSGRYEQYF. CDR3 DNA, as far as it was read: TGTGCCAGCGGCAACAGCGGAAGGTACGAG.

Details on this clone: The read halts 3 residues ahead of the CDR3 end, with the missing end drawn from the germline J gene. The chain couples TRBV20-1 to TRBJ1-1, with D perhaps TRBD1 (6 bases). Germline values: CDR1 DFQATT, CDR2 SNEGSKA (reference sequence). CDR3 length equals 12 residues. The CDR3: CSARGQGYKAFF. The sequenced CDR3 bases are TGCAGTGCTAGGGGGCAGGGGTATAAG.

This clone occurred many times. With the read ending 3 residues before the CDR3 end, the germline J gene is used to fill in that end. The chain recombines TRBV12-3 or TRBV12-4 with TRBJ1-2; no firm D call. The CDR3 sequence is 13 residues long. CDR3 DNA (partial): TGTGCCAGCAGTTCCTCGGTCTGGTCGGGC. Amino acids: CASSSSVWSG. The full CDR3 protein is CASSSSVWSGYTF.